Below, one T cell receptor beta chain is given with its context. It has no known antigen specificity. Base quality data are lacking; no much larger clone is found one base away. The sample is drawn from a study of response to subunit inactivated influenza vaccine (dated 2018 in TCRdb). Some background on the complete study: Deep quantitative profiling of the T cell receptor repertoire was used in the study to follow responses to a trivalent subunit inactivated influenza vaccine. General study outcomes and caveats: According to the authors, only a limited number of new T cells may be recruited by each seasonal influenza vaccination.

The library was obtained by RT-PCR. Sequenced using an Illumina HiSeq 2500. Clones were called with MiXCR by TCRdb after fastp trimmed the public reads at Q25, and only in-frame beta chains were retained. Records with the same CDR3 protein are collapsed into one entry carrying the most frequent genes and DNA. Present in this sample are about 650,000 distinct CDR3 sequences, 14% of which were seen just once. The ten largest account for roughly 7.2% of the sample. The germline V gene encodes CDR1 DFQATT and CDR2 SNEGSKA (reference sequence). The CDR3 has 15 amino acids, counting the end cysteine and phenylalanine. The CDR3 DNA has 45 bases and is translated from base 1. Trimming accounts for 0 bases at V and 5 bases at J, while the number of junction bases matched to no gene is 8.

The sequence links TRBV20-1 to TRBJ2-3; 7 bases in the middle match TRBD2. This TCR was recovered from a man in his forties or fifties who received an inactivated influenza vaccine. Donor details come from another sample of the same person, matched by shared clones. This sample comprised PBMCs from blood, obtained roughly 2 weeks before vaccination. CDR3 reads: CSARDGAGEGDTQYF. The sequenced DNA: TGCAGTGCTAGAGATGGGGCGGGGGAGGGAGATACGCAGTATTTT.